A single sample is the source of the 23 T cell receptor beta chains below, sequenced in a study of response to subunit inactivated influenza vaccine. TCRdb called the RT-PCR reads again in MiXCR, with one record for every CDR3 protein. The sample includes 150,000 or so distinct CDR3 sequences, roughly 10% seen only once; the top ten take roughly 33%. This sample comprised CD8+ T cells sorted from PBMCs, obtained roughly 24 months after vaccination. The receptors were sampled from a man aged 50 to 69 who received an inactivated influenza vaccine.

The CDR3 DNA is TGTGCCAGCAGCCCGACGGACTTTCAGCCCCAGCATTTT. This sequence encodes CASSPTDFQPQHF. This chain joins TRBV4-2 and TRBJ1-5; D gene ambiguous. The V and J ends lost 4 bases and 6 bases respectively, with 10 bases between them. Germline V lookup: CDR1 LGHNA, CDR2 YNFKEQ. The length of the CDR3 is 13 residues.

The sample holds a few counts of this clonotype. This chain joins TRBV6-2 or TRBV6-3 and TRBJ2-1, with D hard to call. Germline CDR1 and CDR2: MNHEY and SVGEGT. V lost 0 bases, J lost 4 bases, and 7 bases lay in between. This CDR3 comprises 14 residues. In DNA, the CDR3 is TGTGCCAGCAGTTACTCCGCCCTGTACAATGAGCAGTTCTTC. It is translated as CASSYSALYNEQFF.

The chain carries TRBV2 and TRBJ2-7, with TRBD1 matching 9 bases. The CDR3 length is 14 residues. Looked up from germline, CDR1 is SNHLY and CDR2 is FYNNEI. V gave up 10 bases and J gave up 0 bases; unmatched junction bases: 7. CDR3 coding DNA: TGTGCCATTCAAGCGGGACAGGGCTCCTACGAGCAGTACTTC. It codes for CAIQAGQGSYEQYF.

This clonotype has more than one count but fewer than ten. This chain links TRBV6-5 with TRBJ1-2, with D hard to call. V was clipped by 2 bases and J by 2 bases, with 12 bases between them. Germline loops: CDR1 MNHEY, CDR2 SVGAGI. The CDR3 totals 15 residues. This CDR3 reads CASSYGPPSNYGYTF. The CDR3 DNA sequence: TGTGCCAGCAGTTACGGCCCCCCGTCCAACTATGGCTACACCTTC.

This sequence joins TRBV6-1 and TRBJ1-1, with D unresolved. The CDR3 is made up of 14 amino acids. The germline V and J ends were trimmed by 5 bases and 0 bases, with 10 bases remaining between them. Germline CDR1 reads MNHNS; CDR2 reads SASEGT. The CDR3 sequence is CASSQYVMNTEAFF. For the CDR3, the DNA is TGTGCCAGCAGTCAATACGTGATGAACACTGAAGCTTTCTTT.

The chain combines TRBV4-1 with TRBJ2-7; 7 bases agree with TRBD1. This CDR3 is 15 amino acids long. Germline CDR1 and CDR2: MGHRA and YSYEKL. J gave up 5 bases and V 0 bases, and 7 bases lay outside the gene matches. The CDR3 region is CASSQEAGGDDEQYF. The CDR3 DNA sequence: TGCGCCAGCAGCCAAGAGGCAGGGGGTGACGACGAGCAGTACTTC.

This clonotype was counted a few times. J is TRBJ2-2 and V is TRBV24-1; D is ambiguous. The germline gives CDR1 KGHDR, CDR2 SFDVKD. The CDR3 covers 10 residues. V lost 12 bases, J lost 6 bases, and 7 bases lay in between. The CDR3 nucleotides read TGTGCCGTCGGTGCCGGGGAGCTGTTTTTT. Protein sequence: CAVGAGELFF.

CDR3 nucleotide sequence: TGCAGTGCTAGAGGGACAGGGGGCTGGGACAATCAGCCCCAGCATTTT. Translated: CSARGTGGWDNQPQHF. The rearrangement links TRBV20-1 to TRBJ1-5; 11 bases are shared with TRBD1. CDR1 DFQATT and CDR2 SNEGSKA come from the germline V gene (reference sequence). J was trimmed by 3 bases and V by 1 base; bases with no gene match: 5. The CDR3 extends over 16 amino acids.

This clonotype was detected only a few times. The CDR3 DNA reads TGTGCCAGCAGCTTATATCCAGCGGGAGTGGATGAGACCCAGTACTTC. Residues: CASSLYPAGVDETQYF. The chain recombines TRBV11-2 with TRBJ2-5; 8 nucleotides align to TRBD2. V dropped 2 bases and J dropped 5; count of bases not matched to a gene: 10. The germline V gene encodes CDR1 SGHAT and CDR2 FQNNGV. The CDR3 loop spans 16 amino acids. Full variable domain (rest looked up from reference TRBV11-2 and TRBJ2-5): EAGVAQSPRYKIIEKRQSVAFWCNPISGHATLYWYQQILGQGPKLLIQFQNNGVVDDSQLPKDRFSAERLKGVDSTLKIQPAKLEDSAVYLCASSLYPAGVDETQYFGPGTRLLVL.

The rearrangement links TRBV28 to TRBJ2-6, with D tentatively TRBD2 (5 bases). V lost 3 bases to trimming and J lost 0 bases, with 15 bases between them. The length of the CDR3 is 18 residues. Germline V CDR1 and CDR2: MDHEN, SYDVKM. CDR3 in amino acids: CASSFPGEFASGANVLTF. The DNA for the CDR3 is TGTGCCAGCAGTTTCCCCGGGGAGTTTGCCTCTGGGGCCAACGTCCTGACTTTC.

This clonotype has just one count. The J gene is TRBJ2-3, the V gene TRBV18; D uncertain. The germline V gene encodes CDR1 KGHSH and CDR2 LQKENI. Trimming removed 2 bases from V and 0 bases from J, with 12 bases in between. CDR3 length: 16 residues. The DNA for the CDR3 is TGTGCCAGCTCACCAGGGCCGGGTTGGAGCACAGATACGCAGTATTTT. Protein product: CASSPGPGWSTDTQYF.

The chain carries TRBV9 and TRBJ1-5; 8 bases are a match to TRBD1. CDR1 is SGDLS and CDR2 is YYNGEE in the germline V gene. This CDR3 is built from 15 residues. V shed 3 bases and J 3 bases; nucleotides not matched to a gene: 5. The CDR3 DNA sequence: TGTGCCAGCAGCGAGGGACAGGCCTTCAATCAGCCCCAGCATTTT. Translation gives CASSEGQAFNQPQHF. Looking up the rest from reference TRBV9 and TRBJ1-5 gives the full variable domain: DSGVTQTPKHLITATGQRVTLRCSPRSGDLSVYWYQQSLDQGLQFLIQYYNGEERAKGNILERFSAQQFPDLHSELNLSSLELGDSALYFCASSEGQAFNQPQHFGDGTRLSIL.

CDR3 region: CASSLTGLHYEQYF. The CDR3 DNA follows: TGTGCCAGCAGTTTAACAGGGTTACACTACGAGCAGTACTTC. The chain carries TRBV27 and TRBJ2-7; D might be TRBD1 (6 bases). V lost 2 bases and J lost 3, with 11 bases in between. The CDR3 covers 14 residues. The V gene's germline CDR1 is MNHEY and CDR2 SMNVEV (reference sequence).

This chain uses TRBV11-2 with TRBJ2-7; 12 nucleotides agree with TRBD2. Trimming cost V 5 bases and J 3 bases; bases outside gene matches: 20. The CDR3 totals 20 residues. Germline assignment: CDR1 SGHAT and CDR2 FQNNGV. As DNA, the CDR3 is TGTGCCAGCAGCCTAACCCGCGGACTTCGGACTAGCGGGAAAGACTACGAGCAGTACTTC. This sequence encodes CASSLTRGLRTSGKDYEQYF. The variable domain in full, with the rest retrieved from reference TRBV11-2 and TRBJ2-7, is EAGVAQSPRYKIIEKRQSVAFWCNPISGHATLYWYQQILGQGPKLLIQFQNNGVVDDSQLPKDRFSAERLKGVDSTLKIQPAKLEDSAVYLCASSLTRGLRTSGKDYEQYFGPGTRLTVT.

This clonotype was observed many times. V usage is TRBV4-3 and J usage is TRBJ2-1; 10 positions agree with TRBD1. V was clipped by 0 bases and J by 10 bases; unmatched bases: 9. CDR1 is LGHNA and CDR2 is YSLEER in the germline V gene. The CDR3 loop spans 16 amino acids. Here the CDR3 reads CASSQEIGTGVGEQFF. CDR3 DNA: TGCGCCAGCAGCCAAGAGATTGGGACAGGGGTGGGAGAGCAGTTCTTC.

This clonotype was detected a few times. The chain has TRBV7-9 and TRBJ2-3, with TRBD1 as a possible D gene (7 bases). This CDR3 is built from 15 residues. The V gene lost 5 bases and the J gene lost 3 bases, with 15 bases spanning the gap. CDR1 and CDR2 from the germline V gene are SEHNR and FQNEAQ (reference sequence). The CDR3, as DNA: TGTGCCAGCAGCCCTTCAGGGGGGCGGACAGATACGCAGTATTTT. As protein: CASSPSGGRTDTQYF.

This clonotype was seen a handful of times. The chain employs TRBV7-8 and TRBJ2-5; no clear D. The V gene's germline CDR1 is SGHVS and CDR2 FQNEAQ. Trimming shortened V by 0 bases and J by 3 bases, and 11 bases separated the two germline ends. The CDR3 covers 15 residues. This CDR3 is CASSLAWGGEETQYF. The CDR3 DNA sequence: TGTGCCAGCAGCTTAGCGTGGGGTGGCGAAGAGACCCAGTACTTC.

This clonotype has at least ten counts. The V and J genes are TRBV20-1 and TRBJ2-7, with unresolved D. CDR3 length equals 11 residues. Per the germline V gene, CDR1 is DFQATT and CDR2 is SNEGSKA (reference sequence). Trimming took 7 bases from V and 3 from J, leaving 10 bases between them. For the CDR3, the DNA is TGCAGTGTAGGGCGGATCTACGAGCAGTACTTC. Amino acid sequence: CSVGRIYEQYF.

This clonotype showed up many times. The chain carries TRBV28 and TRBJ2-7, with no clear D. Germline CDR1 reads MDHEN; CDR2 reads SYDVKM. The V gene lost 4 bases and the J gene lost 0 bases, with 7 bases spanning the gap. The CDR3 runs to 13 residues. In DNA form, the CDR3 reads TGTGCCAGCAGTTCGCGCCGCTCCTACGAGCAGTACTTC. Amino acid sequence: CASSSRRSYEQYF.

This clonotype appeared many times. Written as DNA, the CDR3 is TGTGCCAGCAGTTTTGGGACTAGCGGAACCTACGAGCAGTACTTC. It translates to CASSFGTSGTYEQYF. The V and J genes are TRBV12-3 or TRBV12-4 and TRBJ2-7; 11 bases are shared with TRBD2. The CDR3 sequence is 15 residues long. The J segment lost 2 bases and the V segment lost 3 bases, leaving 3 bases of the junction unmatched.

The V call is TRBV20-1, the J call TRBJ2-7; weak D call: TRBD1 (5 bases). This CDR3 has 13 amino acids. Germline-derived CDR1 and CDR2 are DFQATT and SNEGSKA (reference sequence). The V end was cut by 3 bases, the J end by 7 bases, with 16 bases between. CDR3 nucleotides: TGCAGTGCTAGGCCCGACTTAGGGGCGGAGCAGTACTTC. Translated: CSARPDLGAEQYF.

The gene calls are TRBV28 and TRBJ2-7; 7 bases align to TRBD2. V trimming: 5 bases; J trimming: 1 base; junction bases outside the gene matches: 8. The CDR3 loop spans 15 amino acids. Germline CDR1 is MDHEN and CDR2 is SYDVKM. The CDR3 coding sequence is TGTGCCAGCAGTCTCCCACTAGCGACTTCCTACGAGCAGTACTTC. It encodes CASSLPLATSYEQYF.

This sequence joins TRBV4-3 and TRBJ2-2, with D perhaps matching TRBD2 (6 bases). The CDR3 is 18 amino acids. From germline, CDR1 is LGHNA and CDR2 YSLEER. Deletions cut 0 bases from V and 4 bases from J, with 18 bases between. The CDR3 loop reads CASSQEIKAGPGTGELFF. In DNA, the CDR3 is TGCGCCAGCAGCCAAGAAATTAAGGCGGGGCCGGGCACCGGGGAGCTGTTTTTT.